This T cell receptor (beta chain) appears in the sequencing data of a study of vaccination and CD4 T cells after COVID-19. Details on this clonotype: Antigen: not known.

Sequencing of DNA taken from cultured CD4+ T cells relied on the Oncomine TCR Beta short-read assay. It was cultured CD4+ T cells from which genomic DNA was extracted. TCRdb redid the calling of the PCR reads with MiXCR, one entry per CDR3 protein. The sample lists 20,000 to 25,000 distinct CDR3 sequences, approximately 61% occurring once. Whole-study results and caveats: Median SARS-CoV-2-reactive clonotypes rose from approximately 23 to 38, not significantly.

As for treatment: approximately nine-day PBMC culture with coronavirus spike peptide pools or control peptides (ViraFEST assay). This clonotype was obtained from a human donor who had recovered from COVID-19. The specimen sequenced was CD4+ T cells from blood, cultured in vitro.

The CDR3 reads CASSDLGGLVAFF. The CDR3, as DNA: TGTGCCAGCAGTGACCTCGGGGGGTTAGTGGCTTTCTTT. The chain has TRBV6-1 and TRBJ1-1; possibly TRBD1 for D (5 bases). Germline CDR1 and CDR2: MNHNS and SASEGT. The CDR3 is 13 residues long. V lost 3 bases and J 11 bases, leaving 16 bases between the germline ends.